These 12 T cell receptor beta chains came from one sample sequenced in a study of T cells after yellow fever vaccination. TCRdb re-derived calls from the 5' RACE reads in MiXCR, one entry per CDR3 protein. The data hold around 530,000 distinct CDR3 sequences, with around a sixth observed a single time. The source was PBMCs, collected 4 to 5 days after the first yellow fever vaccination. All receptors derive from a man aged 18 to 29 who received the YFV17D yellow fever vaccine.

This clonotype was picked up many times. CDR3 in DNA: TGTGCCAGCAGTTTACTCTGGGGACAGGGACGTCAGCCCCAGCATTTT. Protein product: CASSLLWGQGRQPQHF. The chain is built from TRBV28 and TRBJ1-5; 9 nucleotides line up with TRBD1. The junction had 8 bases not matched to a gene; V was cut back by 2 bases and J by 6 bases. The CDR3 length is 16 residues. Germline-derived CDR1 and CDR2 are MDHEN and SYDVKM. The entire variable domain, with the rest obtained from reference TRBV28 and TRBJ1-5, is as follows: DVKVTQSSRYLVKRTGEKVFLECVQDMDHENMFWYRQDPGLGLRLIYFSYDVKMKEKGDIPEGYSVSREKKERFSLILESASTNQTSMYLCASSLLWGQGRQPQHFGDGTRLSIL.

Only a few counts were recorded for this clonotype. The chain uses TRBV7-2 and TRBJ2-3; D unresolved. Germline lookup yields CDR1 SGHTA and CDR2 FQGNSA. Trimming stripped 1 base from V and 4 bases from J, with 15 bases between. There are 16 residues in the CDR3. The CDR3 DNA reads as TGTGCCAGCAGCTTAGGAGGTGCCCGAATAGCAGATACGCAGTATTTT. This gives the protein CASSLGGARIADTQYF. Complete variable domain (other parts from reference TRBV7-2 and TRBJ2-3): GAGVSQSPSNKVTEKGKDVELRCDPISGHTALYWYRQSLGQGLEFLIYFQGNSAPDKSGLPSDRFSAERTGGSVSTLTIQRTQQEDSAVYLCASSLGGARIADTQYFGPGTRLTVL.

The chain combines TRBV20-1 with TRBJ2-2; D is possibly TRBD1 or TRBD2 (5 bases each). This CDR3 is built from 15 residues. Trimming left V 6 bases short and J 5 bases short, with 19 bases between. The germline V gene has CDR1 DFQATT and CDR2 SNEGSKA (reference sequence). CDR3 sequence: CSAGAGTAKTGELFF. The CDR3 DNA reads as TGCAGTGCCGGGGCCGGGACGGCAAAAACCGGGGAGCTGTTTTTT.

The CDR3 sequence is CASSRGQGDKNIQYF. CDR3 nucleotide sequence: TGTGCCAGCAGCCGAGGACAGGGAGACAAAAACATTCAGTACTTC. The rearrangement joins TRBV4-2 to TRBJ2-4; TRBD1 matches 8 bases. The CDR3 runs to 15 residues. Per germline, CDR1 LGHNA and CDR2 YNFKEQ. After removal of 4 bases from V and 3 bases from J, the junction contained 5 bases not matched to a gene.

This clonotype was detected a few times. The CDR3, as DNA: TGTGCCAGCAGCTTCATTTACAATGAGCAGTTCTTC. It yields the protein CASSFIYNEQFF. This chain connects TRBV5-6 to TRBJ2-1, with D unclear. V was shortened by 2 bases and J by 4 bases, with 4 bases between the two germline ends. This CDR3 has 12 amino acids. The germline CDR1 and CDR2 sequences are SGHDT and YYEEEE.

The genes are TRBV4-3 and TRBJ2-7; TRBD1 might be the D (5 bases). With 4 bases removed from V and 2 bases from J, the gap between germline ends came to 12 bases. CDR3 length: 14 amino acids. Germline-derived CDR1 and CDR2 are LGHNA and YSLEER. DNA for the CDR3: TGCGCCAGCAGCCTCCTAAAAGGGGCCTACGAGCAGTACTTC. This translates into CASSLLKGAYEQYF.

This clonotype appeared a few times. V gene TRBV9 combines with J gene TRBJ1-4; tentatively, D is TRBD1 (6 bases). The V gene's germline CDR1 is SGDLS and CDR2 YYNGEE. The CDR3 consists of 15 residues. V gave up 2 bases and J gave up 7 bases, with 15 bases separating them. In DNA form, the CDR3 reads TGTGCCAGCAGCGTCACAGGGATTACCGGTGAAAAACTGTTTTTT. Residues: CASSVTGITGEKLFF.

This rearrangement joins TRBV5-1 to TRBJ2-3; a possible D gene is TRBD2 (6 bases). There are 14 residues in the CDR3. CDR1 SGHRS and CDR2 YFSETQ come from the germline V gene. Trimming removed 6 bases from V and 2 bases from J, with 13 bases in between. The CDR3 loop reads CASTLRGTTDTQYF. For the CDR3, the DNA is TGCGCCAGCACCCTGCGGGGAACCACAGATACGCAGTATTTT.

This clonotype was seen only a few times. The J gene is TRBJ2-7, the V gene TRBV18, with 8 bases matching TRBD1. Germline CDR1 is KGHSH and CDR2 is LQKENI. V was clipped by 9 bases and J by 0 bases; unmatched bases: 13. The CDR3 covers 16 residues. CDR3 protein: CASRNSGDRISYEQYV. The CDR3 nucleotides are TGTGCCAGTCGTAATTCGGGGGACAGGATCTCCTACGAGCAGTACGTC.

This clonotype was seen only a few times. J is TRBJ2-7 and V is TRBV5-6; 9 nucleotides align to TRBD1. The CDR3 loop spans 16 amino acids. Germline trimming cut 4 bases from V and 5 bases from J; bases unmatched to any gene: 13. Germline-derived CDR1 and CDR2 are SGHDT and YYEEEE. CDR3 amino acids: CASSAGTGLGTHEQYF. The CDR3 DNA is TGTGCCAGCAGCGCCGGGACAGGGCTGGGTACCCACGAGCAGTACTTC.

This chain connects TRBV5-1 to TRBJ1-1; 10 bases are shared with TRBD1. V was clipped by 4 bases and J by 0 bases; unmatched bases: 3. Germline loops: CDR1 SGHRS, CDR2 YFSETQ. CDR3 length: 15 residues. The CDR3: CASSPDRGLNTEAFF. CDR3 bases: TGCGCCAGCAGCCCCGACAGGGGGCTGAACACTGAAGCTTTCTTT.

This clonotype was counted a few times. This chain connects TRBV12-3 or TRBV12-4 to TRBJ1-2; tentatively, D is TRBD1 (5 bases). V lost 6 bases to trimming and J lost 3 bases, with 14 bases between them. The CDR3 is made up of 14 amino acids. CDR3 protein: CASRNFAGDYGYTF. The CDR3 DNA reads as TGTGCCAGCAGGAACTTCGCGGGGGACTATGGCTACACCTTC.